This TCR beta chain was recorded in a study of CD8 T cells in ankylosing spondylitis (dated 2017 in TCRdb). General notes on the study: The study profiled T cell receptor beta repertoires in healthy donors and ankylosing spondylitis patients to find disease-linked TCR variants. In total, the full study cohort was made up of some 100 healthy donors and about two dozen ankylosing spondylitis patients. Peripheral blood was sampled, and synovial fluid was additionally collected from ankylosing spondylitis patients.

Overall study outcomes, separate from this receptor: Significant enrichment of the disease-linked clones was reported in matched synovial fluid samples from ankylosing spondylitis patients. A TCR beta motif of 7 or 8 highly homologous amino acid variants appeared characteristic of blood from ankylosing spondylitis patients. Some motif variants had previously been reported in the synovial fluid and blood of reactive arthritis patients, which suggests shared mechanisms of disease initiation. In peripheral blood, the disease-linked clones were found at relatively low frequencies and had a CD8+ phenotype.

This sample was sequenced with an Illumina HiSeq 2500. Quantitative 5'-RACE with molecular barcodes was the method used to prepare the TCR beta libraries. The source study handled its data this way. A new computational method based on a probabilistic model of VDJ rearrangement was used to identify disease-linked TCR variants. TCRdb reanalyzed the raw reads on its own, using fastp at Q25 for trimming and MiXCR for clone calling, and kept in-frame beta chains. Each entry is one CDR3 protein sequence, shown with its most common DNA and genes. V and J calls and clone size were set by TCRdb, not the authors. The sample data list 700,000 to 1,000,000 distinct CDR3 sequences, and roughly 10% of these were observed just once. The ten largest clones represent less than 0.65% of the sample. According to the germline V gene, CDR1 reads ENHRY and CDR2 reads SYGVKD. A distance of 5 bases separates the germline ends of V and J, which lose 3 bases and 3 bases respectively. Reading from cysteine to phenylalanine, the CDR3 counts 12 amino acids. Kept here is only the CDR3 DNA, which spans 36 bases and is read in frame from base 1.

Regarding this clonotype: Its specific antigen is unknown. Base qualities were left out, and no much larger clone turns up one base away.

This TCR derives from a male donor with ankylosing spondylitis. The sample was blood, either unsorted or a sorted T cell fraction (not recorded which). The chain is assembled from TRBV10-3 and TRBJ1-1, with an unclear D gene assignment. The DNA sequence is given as TGTGCCATCAGTGACAGACACACTGAAGCTTTCTTT. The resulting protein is CAISDRHTEAFF.